This TCR beta chain was sequenced in a study of blood T cell repertoires in COVID-19. Across the study: PBMCs, B-cell-depleted T cells, or T cells were the source of the cDNA or gDNA that made up the material.

Per the study methods: How many nucleated cells were present was estimated from reference gene primer amplification. Sequencing used immunoSEQ multiplex PCR; TCRdb keeps in-frame clones, though not all of them. The D gene and trimming were derived from the DNA, and the V and J assignments and clone size from that table. The sample comprises 350,000 to 450,000 clones, 89% of which are singletons, and around 1.7% rests with the top ten. CDR3 length: 14 amino acids. Germline V CDR1 and CDR2: MGHDK, SYGVNS. The V end was cut by 1 base, the J end by 6 bases, with 9 bases between. The age range of participants was about 18 to 89 years, with residence in about 25 US areas. Recovered status applied to Cohort 3 donors who had two consecutive negative PCRs. It also applied to those with clearance or with symptom resolution.

The receptor's source is a woman aged 30 to 39 who had recovered from COVID-19. The chain links TRBV25-1 to TRBJ2-2; D remains ambiguous. Sequences were obtained from PBMCs or T cells enriched from blood (not recorded which). DNA of the CDR3: TGTGCCAGCAGTGAATTTGCGTTGGCCGGGGAGCTGTTTTTT. Its protein is CASSEFALAGELFF.